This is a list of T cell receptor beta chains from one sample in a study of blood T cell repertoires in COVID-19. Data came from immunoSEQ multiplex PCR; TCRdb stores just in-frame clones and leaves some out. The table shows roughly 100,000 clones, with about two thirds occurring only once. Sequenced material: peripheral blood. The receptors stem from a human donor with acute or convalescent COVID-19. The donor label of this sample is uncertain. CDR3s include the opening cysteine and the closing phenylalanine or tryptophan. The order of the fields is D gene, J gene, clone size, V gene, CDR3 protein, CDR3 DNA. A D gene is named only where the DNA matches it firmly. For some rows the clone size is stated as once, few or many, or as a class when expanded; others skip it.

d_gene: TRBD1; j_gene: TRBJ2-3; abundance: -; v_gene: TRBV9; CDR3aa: CASSPRGFTDTQYF; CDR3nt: TGTGCCAGCAGCCCCAGGGGGTTCACAGATACGCAGTATTTT
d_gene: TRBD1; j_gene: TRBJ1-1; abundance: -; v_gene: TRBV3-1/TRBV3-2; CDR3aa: CASSSRGVNTEAFF; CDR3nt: TGTGCCAGCAGCTCCAGGGGGGTGAACACTGAAGCTTTCTTT
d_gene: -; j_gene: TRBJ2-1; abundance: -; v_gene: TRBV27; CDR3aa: CASSRSFGIEQFF; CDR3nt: TGTGCCAGCAGTCGTTCCTTCGGGATTGAGCAGTTCTTC
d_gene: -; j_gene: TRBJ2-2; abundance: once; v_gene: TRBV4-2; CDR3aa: CASSRRTVANTGELFF; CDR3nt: TGTGCCAGCAGCCGGAGGACGGTTGCGAACACCGGGGAGCTGTTTTTT
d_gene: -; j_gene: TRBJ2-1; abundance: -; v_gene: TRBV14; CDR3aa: CASSQQGLSYNEQFF; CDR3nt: TGTGCCAGCAGCCAACAGGGGCTATCCTACAATGAGCAGTTCTTC
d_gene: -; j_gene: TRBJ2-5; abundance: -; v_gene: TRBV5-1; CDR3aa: CASSAGPGETPRETQYF; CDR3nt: TGCGCCAGCAGCGCGGGACCGGGGGAGACTCCACGAGAGACCCAGTACTTC
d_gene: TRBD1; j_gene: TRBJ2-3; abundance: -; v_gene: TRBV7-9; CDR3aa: CASSSTGQFTDTQYF; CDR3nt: TGTGCCAGCAGCTCAACGGGACAGTTCACAGATACGCAGTATTTT
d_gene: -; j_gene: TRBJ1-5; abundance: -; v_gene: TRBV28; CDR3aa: CASSFNSNQPQHF; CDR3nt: TGTGCCAGCAGTTTCAATAGCAATCAGCCCCAGCATTTT
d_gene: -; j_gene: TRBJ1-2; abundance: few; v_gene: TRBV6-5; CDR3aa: CASTYSGTYSYGYTF; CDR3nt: TGTGCCAGCACCTACTCCGGGACATACTCCTATGGCTACACCTTC
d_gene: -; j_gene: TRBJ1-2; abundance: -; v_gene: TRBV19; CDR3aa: CASSILGPTPDGYTF; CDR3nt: TGTGCCAGTAGTATCCTGGGCCCGACCCCCGATGGCTACACCTTC
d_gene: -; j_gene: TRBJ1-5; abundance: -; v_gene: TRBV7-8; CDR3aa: CASSPRGRSLGQPQHF; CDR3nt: TGTGCCAGCAGCCCGCGGGGGAGGTCTTTAGGTCAGCCCCAGCATTTT
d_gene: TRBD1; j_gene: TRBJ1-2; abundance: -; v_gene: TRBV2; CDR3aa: CASERRGTGGSQNGYTF; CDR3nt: TGTGCCAGTGAGCGTAGGGGAACAGGGGGTTCTCAGAATGGCTACACCTTC
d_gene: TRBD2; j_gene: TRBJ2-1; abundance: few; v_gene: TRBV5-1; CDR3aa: CASSSQTSGGIEQFF; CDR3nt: TGCGCCAGCAGCTCTCAGACTAGCGGGGGAATCGAGCAGTTCTTC
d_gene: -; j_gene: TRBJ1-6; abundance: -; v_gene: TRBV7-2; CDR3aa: CASSLDGYNSPLHF; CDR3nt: TGTGCCAGCAGCTTAGACGGCTATAATTCACCCCTCCACTTT
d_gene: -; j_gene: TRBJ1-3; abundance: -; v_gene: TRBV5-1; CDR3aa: CASSLGRSGNTIYF; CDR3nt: TGCGCCAGCAGCTTAGGCAGGTCTGGAAACACCATATATTTT
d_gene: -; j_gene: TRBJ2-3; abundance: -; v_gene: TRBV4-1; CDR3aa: CASSQVAGLSTDTQYF; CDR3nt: TGCGCCAGCAGCCAAGTGGCAGGACTTAGCACAGATACGCAGTATTTT
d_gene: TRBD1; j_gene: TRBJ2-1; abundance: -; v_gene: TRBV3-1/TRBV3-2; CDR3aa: CASSQTPGQGRNEQFF; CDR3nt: TGTGCCAGCAGCCAAACACCGGGACAGGGGCGGAATGAGCAGTTCTTC
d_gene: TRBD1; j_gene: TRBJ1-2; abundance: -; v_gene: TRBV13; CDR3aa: CASSLGSTGGHYTF; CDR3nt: TGTGCCAGCAGCTTAGGTTCCACAGGGGGGCACTACACCTTC
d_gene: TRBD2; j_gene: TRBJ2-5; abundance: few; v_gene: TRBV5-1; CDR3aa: CASTERGPQETQYF; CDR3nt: TGCGCCAGCACCGAGCGGGGGCCTCAAGAGACCCAGTACTTC
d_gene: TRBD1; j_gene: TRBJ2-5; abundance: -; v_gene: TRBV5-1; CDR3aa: CASSSGQGKVTQYF; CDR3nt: TGCGCCAGCAGCTCCGGACAGGGCAAAGTGACCCAGTACTTC
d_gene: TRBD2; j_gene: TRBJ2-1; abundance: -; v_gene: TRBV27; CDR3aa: CASSLRFPPTGGGDNEQFF; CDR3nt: TGTGCCAGCAGTTTGCGGTTTCCCCCGACTGGCGGGGGGGACAATGAGCAGTTCTTC
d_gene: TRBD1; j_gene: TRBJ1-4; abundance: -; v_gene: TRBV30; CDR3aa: CAWNPGQGNNEKLFF; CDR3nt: TGTGCCTGGAACCCGGGACAGGGGAACAATGAAAAACTGTTTTTT
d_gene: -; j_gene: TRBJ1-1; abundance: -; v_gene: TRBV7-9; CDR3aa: CASSSTVLNTEAFF; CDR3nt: TGTGCCAGCAGCTCGACAGTACTGAACACTGAAGCTTTCTTT
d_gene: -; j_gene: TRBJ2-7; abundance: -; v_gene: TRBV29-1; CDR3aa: CSVVETRFYEQYF; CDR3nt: TGCAGCGTTGTCGAGACACGATTTTACGAGCAGTACTTC
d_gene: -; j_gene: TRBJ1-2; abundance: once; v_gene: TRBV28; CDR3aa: CASGPGTRLHYGYTF; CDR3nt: TGTGCCAGCGGTCCTGGGACAAGACTTCACTATGGCTACACCTTC
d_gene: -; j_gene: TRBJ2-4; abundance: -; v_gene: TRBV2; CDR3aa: CASSDQGLAKNIQYF; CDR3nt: TGTGCCAGCAGTGACCAGGGGCTAGCCAAAAACATTCAGTACTTC
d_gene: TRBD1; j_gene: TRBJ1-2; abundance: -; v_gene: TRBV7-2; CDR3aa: CASRWDRGRVDGYTF; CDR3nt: TGTGCCAGCAGGTGGGACAGGGGGCGCGTAGATGGCTACACCTTC
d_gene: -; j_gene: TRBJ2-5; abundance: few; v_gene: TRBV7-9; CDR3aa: CASSLVLGGGAETQYF; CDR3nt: TGTGCCAGCAGCTTAGTGCTCGGTGGTGGAGCAGAGACCCAGTACTTC
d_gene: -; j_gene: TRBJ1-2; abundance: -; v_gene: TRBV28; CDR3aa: CASREGRYGYTF; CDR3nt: TGTGCCAGCAGGGAGGGGCGATATGGCTACACCTTC
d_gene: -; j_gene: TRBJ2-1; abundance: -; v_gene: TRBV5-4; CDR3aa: CASSFYYNEQFF; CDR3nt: TGTGCCAGCAGCTTCTACTACAATGAGCAGTTCTTC
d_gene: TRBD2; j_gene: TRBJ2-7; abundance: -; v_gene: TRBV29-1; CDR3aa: CSVEDRLAGGYEQYF; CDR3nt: TGCAGCGTTGAAGATCGACTAGCGGGGGGCTACGAGCAGTACTTC
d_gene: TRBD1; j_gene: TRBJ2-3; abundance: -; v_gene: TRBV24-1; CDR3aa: CATSDLQGLATDTQYF; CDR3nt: TGTGCCACCAGTGATCTACAGGGGCTTGCCACAGATACGCAGTATTTT
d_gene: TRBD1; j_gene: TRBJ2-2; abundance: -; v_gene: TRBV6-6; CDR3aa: CASSDRVGTGELFF; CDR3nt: TGTGCCAGCAGCGACAGGGTGGGCACCGGGGAGCTGTTTTTT
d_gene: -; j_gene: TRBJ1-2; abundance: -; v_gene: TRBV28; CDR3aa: CAISSGYGYTF; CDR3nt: TGTGCCATCTCCAGCGGCTATGGCTACACCTTC
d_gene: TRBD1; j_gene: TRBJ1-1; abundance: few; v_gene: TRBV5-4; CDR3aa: CASSRGTGDSAFF; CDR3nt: TGTGCCAGCAGCCGAGGGACAGGGGATTCGGCTTTCTTT
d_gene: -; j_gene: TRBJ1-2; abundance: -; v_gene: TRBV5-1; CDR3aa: CASSLLAGAGYGYTF; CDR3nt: TGCGCCAGCAGCTTGTTGGCAGGGGCTGGCTATGGCTACACCTTC
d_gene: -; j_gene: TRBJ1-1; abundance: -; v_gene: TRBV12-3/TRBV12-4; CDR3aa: CASSLIGGSEAFF; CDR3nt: TGTGCCAGCAGTTTAATTGGGGGGTCTGAAGCTTTCTTT